Given below is one TCR beta chain in context. From germline, CDR1 is DFQATT and CDR2 SNEGSKA (reference sequence). The CDR3 length is 14 residues. V shed 6 bases and J 6 bases; nucleotides not matched to a gene: 11. This sample was taken from a study of T cells in Graves' hyperthyroidism and ophthalmopathy. From RNA transcripts, TCR beta CDR3 regions were amplified. RT-PCR in the first round (using the HTBI primer set) targeted the TCR CDR3. TCRdb called the multiplex PCR reads again in MiXCR, with one record for every CDR3 protein. This sample has roughly 700,000 distinct CDR3 sequences, with less than 15% found just once. Diagnosis relied on clinical symptoms, serum thyroxine and TRAb, thyroid ultrasound and orbital computed tomography.

This chain connects TRBV20-1 to TRBJ2-4, with 7 nucleotides matching TRBD2. The specimen was blood. This receptor was taken from a woman between 18 and 29 years old with Graves' hyperthyroidism. CDR3 region: CSATLREVGNIQYF. DNA of the CDR3: TGCAGTGCGACACTCCGGGAGGTCGGAAACATTCAGTACTTC.